These 22 T cell receptor beta chains came from one sample sequenced in a study of PD-L1 blockade in urothelial cancer. Some clones are missing from TCRdb's copy, which holds only in-frame ones; the method was immunoSEQ multiplex PCR. The data contain about 27,000 clones, roughly 85% of them singletons. The sample's time point: peripheral blood 6 weeks after treatment start. The sequences come from PBMCs, collected around atezolizumab (anti-PD-L1) treatment. These receptor sequences come from an older man with urothelial cancer.

This chain links TRBV5-1 with TRBJ2-3; TRBD2 agrees at 12 bases. The ends lost 1 base at V and 3 bases at J; junction bases unmatched: 3. The CDR3 contains 16 residues. Germline lookup yields CDR1 SGHRS and CDR2 YFSETQ. The CDR3 loop is CASSLPSGRGTDTQYF. The CDR3 region has the DNA TGCGCCAGCAGCTTGCCTAGCGGGAGGGGGACAGATACGCAGTATTTT. Filled out from reference TRBV5-1 and TRBJ2-3, the complete variable domain reads KAGVTQTPRYLIKTRGQQVTLSCSPISGHRSVSWYQQTPGQGLQFLFEYFSETQRNKGNFPGRFSGRQFSNSRSEMNVSTLELGDSALYLCASSLPSGRGTDTQYFGPGTRLTVL.

This clone was observed a single time. The chain carries TRBV9 and TRBJ2-5; a possible D gene is TRBD2 (6 bases). The length of the CDR3 is 16 residues. V dropped 4 bases and J dropped 5 bases, with 21 bases sitting between them. CDR1 SGDLS and CDR2 YYNGEE come from the germline V gene. CDR3 nucleotide sequence: TGTGCCAGCAGCATGAGCCCAACTAGCAGGGCGGAGACCCAGTACTTC. This codes for CASSMSPTSRAETQYF.

In its sample, this clone was seen a few times. The genes are TRBV29-1 and TRBJ1-1; possibly TRBD1 for D (6 bases). Trimming cost V 7 bases and J 0 bases, with 12 bases left between them. CDR1 SQVTM and CDR2 ANQGSEA come from the germline V gene. The CDR3 is 13 residues long. The CDR3 nucleotides are TGCAGCGCTATAGGACAGATGAACACTGAAGCTTTCTTT. It is translated as CSAIGQMNTEAFF.

The gene calls are TRBV7-2 and TRBJ1-1; D remains unclear. CDR1 SGHTA and CDR2 FQGNSA come from the germline V gene. The CDR3 consists of 13 residues. V was shortened by 5 bases and J by 7 bases, with 14 bases between the two germline ends. The CDR3 DNA reads as TGTGCCAGCAGCCCCCGGGTCCGGGATGAAGCTTTCTTT. Protein sequence: CASSPRVRDEAFF.

The V and J genes are TRBV9 and TRBJ1-3; D gene unclear. The CDR3 runs 16 residues. Germline lookup yields CDR1 SGDLS and CDR2 YYNGEE. V was pared by 0 bases and J by 0 bases, with 10 bases between. CDR3 nucleotides: TGTGCCAGCAGCGTAGGGCCAGTCCCCTCTGGAAACACCATATATTTT. Its protein is CASSVGPVPSGNTIYF. Full variable domain (rest looked up from reference TRBV9 and TRBJ1-3): DSGVTQTPKHLITATGQRVTLRCSPRSGDLSVYWYQQSLDQGLQFLIQYYNGEERAKGNILERFSAQQFPDLHSELNLSSLELGDSALYFCASSVGPVPSGNTIYFGEGSWLTVV.

The chain couples TRBV5-6 to TRBJ1-1; 10 positions agree with TRBD1. Trimming cost V 0 bases and J 11 bases; bases outside gene matches: 7. This CDR3 contains 14 residues. The germline V gene has CDR1 SGHDT and CDR2 YYEEEE. For the CDR3, the DNA is TGTGCCAGCAGCTTGGGTGAGACAGGGGGCGTTGCTTTCTTT. The encoded protein is CASSLGETGGVAFF.

J is TRBJ2-1 and V is TRBV4-2; D is perhaps TRBD2 (7 bases). The CDR3 has 15 amino acids. CDR1 is LGHNA, CDR2 YNFKEQ, per germline. Trimming left V 4 bases short and J 2 bases short, with 12 bases between. CDR3 protein: CASSLGEGAYNEQFF. The CDR3 DNA is TGTGCCAGCAGCCTAGGGGAGGGGGCCTACAATGAGCAGTTCTTC.

V and J are TRBV5-5 and TRBJ2-1, with 11 bases aligning to TRBD2. Trimming at V came to 0 bases and at J to 9 bases, leaving 5 bases not matched to a gene. Germline loops: CDR1 SGHKS, CDR2 YYEKEE (reference sequence). CDR3 length: 15 amino acids. CDR3 sequence reads: CASSLGVAGGGEQFF. In DNA form, the CDR3 reads TGTGCCAGCAGCTTGGGAGTAGCGGGAGGGGGTGAGCAGTTCTTC. The whole variable domain, remainder taken from reference TRBV5-5 and TRBJ2-1, is DAGVTQSPTHLIKTRGQQVTLRCSPISGHKSVSWYQQVLGQGPQFIFQYYEKEERGRGNFPDRFSARQFPNYSSELNVNALLLGDSALYLCASSLGVAGGGEQFFGPGTRLTVL.

The chain links TRBV5-1 to TRBJ2-1; tentative D call: TRBD2 (5 bases). Trimming removed 2 bases at V and 4 bases at J, with 13 bases between. In germline, CDR1 is SGHRS, CDR2 YFSETQ. The CDR3 contains 15 residues. In DNA form, the CDR3 reads TGCGCCAGCAGCTTAGGGAGCGGACCTTACAATGAGCAGTTCTTC. As protein: CASSLGSGPYNEQFF.

This chain links TRBV10-3 with TRBJ1-1; D is uncertain. CDR1 is ENHRY, CDR2 SYGVKD, per germline. CDR3 length equals 13 residues. Deletions cut 4 bases from V and 2 bases from J, with 8 bases between. In nucleotides, the CDR3 is TGTGCCATCAGTGTACCGGGTAACACTGAAGCTTTCTTT. This sequence encodes CAISVPGNTEAFF.

The J gene is TRBJ1-1, the V gene TRBV29-1; D is ambiguous. The CDR3 covers 12 residues. Trimming shortened V by 2 bases and J by 0 bases, and 4 bases separated the two germline ends. Germline V gene lookup returns CDR1 SQVTM and CDR2 ANQGSEA. Here the CDR3 DNA reads TGCAGCGTTGAACAGATGAACACTGAAGCTTTCTTT. The encoded protein is CSVEQMNTEAFF.

The chain combines TRBV4-1 with TRBJ1-2; TRBD1 aligns across 7 bases. V was clipped by 5 bases and J by 8 bases; unmatched bases: 5. Per the germline V gene, CDR1 is MGHRA and CDR2 is YSYEKL. This CDR3 has 12 residues. The CDR3 DNA follows: TGCGCCAGCAGCGCACAGGGGCTGGGCTACACCTTC. This encodes CASSAQGLGYTF.

This clone was observed once. The gene calls are TRBV9 and TRBJ1-2; D possibly corresponds to TRBD1 (6 bases). Trimming removed 0 bases from V and 2 bases from J, with 14 bases in between. The germline CDR1 and CDR2 sequences are SGDLS and YYNGEE. The CDR3 has 16 residues. As DNA, the CDR3 is TGTGCCAGCAGCGTAGGAGGACAGCCAATAAACTATGGCTACACCTTC. This codes for CASSVGGQPINYGYTF.

The V call is TRBV28, the J call TRBJ2-7, with D possibly matching TRBD2 (6 bases). CDR3 size: 14 residues. V dropped 1 base and J dropped 7 bases, with 14 bases sitting between them. The germline gives CDR1 MDHEN, CDR2 SYDVKM. CDR3 sequence: CASSLSPTTREQYF. The CDR3 DNA is TGTGCCAGCAGTTTATCCCCAACGACTAGGGAGCAGTACTTC.

The rearrangement links TRBV21-1 to TRBJ2-7; the table's D call, TRBD1, was not checked against the DNA. TRBV21-1 is described as a pseudogene. The CDR3 is 14 residues long. The CDR3 protein is CASSKGQGIGEQYF. The CDR3 DNA sequence: TGTGCCAGCAGCAAAGGGCAGGGGATAGGCGAGCAGTACTTC.

The chain has TRBV5-4 and TRBJ2-5, with D tentatively TRBD1 (6 bases). This CDR3 spans 14 amino acids. V lost 5 bases to trimming and J lost 4 bases, with 15 bases between them. Looked up from germline, CDR1 is SGHNT and CDR2 is YYREEE (reference sequence). CDR3 sequence: CASRWDTGSETQYF. CDR3 coding DNA: TGTGCCAGCAGATGGGACACCGGATCAGAGACCCAGTACTTC.

The V gene is TRBV4-1, the J gene TRBJ1-1; D call uncertain. Trimming removed 0 bases at V and 8 bases at J, with 16 bases between. CDR3 length equals 15 residues. Looked up from germline, CDR1 is MGHRA and CDR2 is YSYEKL. CDR3 in amino acids: CASSQDIATGREAFF. CDR3 bases: TGCGCCAGCAGCCAAGATATAGCGACGGGCAGGGAAGCTTTCTTT.

The V call is TRBV6-1, the J call TRBJ2-1; 10 bases are a match to TRBD2. The CDR3 sequence is 15 residues long. The germline V gene encodes CDR1 MNHNS and CDR2 SASEGT. V was clipped by 6 bases and J by 6 bases; unmatched bases: 8. This CDR3 reads CASSGTSDGGNEQFF. DNA for the CDR3: TGTGCCAGCAGCGGGACTAGCGACGGAGGCAATGAGCAGTTCTTC.

V gene TRBV4-1 combines with J gene TRBJ2-3, with 11 bases matching TRBD2. CDR3 size: 16 residues. Trimming took 4 bases from V and 2 from J; bases not matched to a gene: 5. Germline V gene sequence: CDR1 MGHRA, CDR2 YSYEKL. Here the CDR3 reads CASSPGTSGPTDTQYF. In DNA, the CDR3 is TGCGCCAGCAGCCCAGGGACTAGCGGACCCACAGATACGCAGTATTTT.

This clone was recorded only once. J is TRBJ2-3 and V is TRBV6-4, with 7 nucleotides matching TRBD2. V lost 4 bases to trimming and J lost 6 bases; unmatched junction nucleotides: 4. Germline CDR1 reads MRHNA; CDR2 reads SNTAGT. This CDR3 contains 13 residues. This CDR3 reads CASSGTSLDTQYF. CDR3 DNA: TGTGCCAGCAGTGGGACTAGTCTTGATACGCAGTATTTT.

The CDR3 loop reads CASSPGQSMNTEAFF. DNA for the CDR3: TGTGCCAGCAGCCCGGGACAGAGCATGAACACTGAAGCTTTCTTT. This sequence joins TRBV7-9 and TRBJ1-1; 7 nucleotides line up with TRBD1. The length of the CDR3 is 15 residues. The germline gives CDR1 SEHNR, CDR2 FQNEAQ (reference sequence). J gave up 0 bases and V 5 bases, and 6 bases lay outside the gene matches.

This clone was recorded once. The V gene is TRBV5-1, the J gene TRBJ2-1; TRBD2 matches 8 bases. The germline CDR1 and CDR2 sequences are SGHRS and YFSETQ. The CDR3 is 15 residues long. The V and J ends lost 5 bases and 2 bases, in that order; junction bases with no gene match: 6. The CDR3 nucleotides read TGCGCCAGCAGTCCTAGCGGGTCGGCCTACAATGAGCAGTTCTTC. It encodes CASSPSGSAYNEQFF.